The entry that follows covers one T cell receptor (beta chain) sequence. Its recognized antigen is unknown. The record has no base qualities; no much larger clone is one base away. These data originate in a study of cytotoxic CD8 clonotypes in ibrutinib-treated CLL (dated by TCRdb to the early 2020s). Background on the whole study: The cohort was composed of roughly ten relapsed/refractory and about 16 treatment-naive patients; IGHV unmutated status was identified in 17 patients. Every sample from remission and from progressive disease was obtained while the patients were still on ibrutinib. On average, each sample had roughly 260,000 productive templates and approximately 89,000 productive rearrangements. Partial responses were observed in around 25 patients and complete responses in 2; after a median follow-up of around 68 months, remission was maintained in approximately 15 patients and progression was observed in approximately twelve. The response samples were drawn at a median of roughly twelve months into treatment, with a range of about 6 to 36 months. Cryopreserved peripheral blood mononuclear cells were collected before treatment, at response, and at either disease progression or sustained remission. Of the approximately 87 people in the trial, approximately 24 had longitudinal samples available. Overall results and qualifications from the work: Clonality rose at ibrutinib response, remained stable during sustained remission, and dropped back toward baseline at progression. At baseline, clonality was higher than in age-matched healthy donors and showed a strong correlation with circulating CD8+ T-cell counts. Sustained-remission and progressing patients did not have matched sampling times, and lymph node repertoires were not examined. Public clonotypes were rare and either contracted or stayed stable during treatment, and the rise in clonality at ibrutinib response reflected the expansion of private clonotypes.

The sample's time point, from its label and the paper: roughly 23 months on ibrutinib. Roughly 2 micrograms of genomic DNA were extracted from cryopreserved PBMCs for TCR beta library preparation. Longitudinal blood samples from CLL patients on ibrutinib monotherapy were analyzed using high-throughput TCR beta sequencing. The patients took part in an open-label, single-center phase 2 trial of ibrutinib monotherapy. Each clonotype received, on average, around 10x coverage in deep resolution sequencing performed on a MiSeq, where the target depth lay between 1 in 1 million and 1 in 200,000 T cells. The immunoSEQ hsTCRB Kit was used to generate the TCR beta libraries. As for the authors' bioinformatics: ImmunoSEQ Data Assistant and ImmunoSEQ Analyzer were used for data analysis, and V, D and J genes were assigned according to IMGT definitions. Clonality, which ranges from 0 to 1, was calculated by subtracting the normalized Shannon entropy of productive rearrangement frequencies from one. Public clonotype analysis was restricted to overrepresented clonotypes comprising at least 0.05% of each patient's repertoire. Repertoires from 10 to 15 age-matched healthy donors in immuneACCESS were used as clonality controls. TCRdb took over this immuneACCESS table, retaining in-frame rearrangements with V and J assigned. Such tables are incomplete; in checked studies, under half of the missing clones stem from an unresolved V gene, and the remainder is unexplained. V and J calls plus clone size are reproduced from that table; the DNA served to infer D and trimming. This sample is represented by approximately 100,000 clones; roughly 57% of them were singletons. Around a third of the sample is held by the ten biggest clonotypes.

V is pared back by 6 bases and J by 6 bases, with 14 bases lying between the germline termini. The CDR3 sequence holds 13 residues, the cysteine and phenylalanine included. The sequence is cut down to CDR3 DNA, 39 bases in frame from base 1. From the germline V gene, CDR1 is SNHLY and CDR2 is FYNNEI. The TCR was taken from a human donor with chronic lymphocytic leukemia. The source was PBMCs, collected after 24 months of ibrutinib treatment. The chain was built from TRBV2 and TRBJ1-1; TRBD1 is possibly the D segment (5 matching bases). The DNA sequence follows: TGTGCCAGCAGAGGGGAGGGTATCGCTGAAGCTTTCTTT. It translates as CASRGEGIAEAFF.